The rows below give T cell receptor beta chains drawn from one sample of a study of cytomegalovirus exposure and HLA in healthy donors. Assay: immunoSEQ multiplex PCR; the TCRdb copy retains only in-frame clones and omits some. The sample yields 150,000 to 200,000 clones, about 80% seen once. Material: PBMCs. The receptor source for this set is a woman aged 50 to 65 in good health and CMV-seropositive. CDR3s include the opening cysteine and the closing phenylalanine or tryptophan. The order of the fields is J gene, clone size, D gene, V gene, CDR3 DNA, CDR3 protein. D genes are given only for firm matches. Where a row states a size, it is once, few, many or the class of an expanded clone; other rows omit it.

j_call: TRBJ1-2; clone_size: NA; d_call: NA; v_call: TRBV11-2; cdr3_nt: TGTGCCAGCAGCTCGCCGGGGAGGACTTACTATGGCTACACCTTC; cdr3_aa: CASSSPGRTYYGYTF
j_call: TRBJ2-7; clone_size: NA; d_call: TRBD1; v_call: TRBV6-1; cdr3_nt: TGTGCCAGCAGTGATGGACAGGGATCCTACTCCTACGAGCAGTACTTC; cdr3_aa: CASSDGQGSYSYEQYF
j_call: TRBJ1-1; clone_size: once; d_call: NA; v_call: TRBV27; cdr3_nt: TGTGCCAGCAGTTTCGGGTCCGGGACAAGTGGGACTGAAGCTTTCTTT; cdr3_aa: CASSFGSGTSGTEAFF
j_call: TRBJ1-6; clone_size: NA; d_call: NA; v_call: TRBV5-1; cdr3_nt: TGCGCCAGCAGTTCTGGACAGAACTATAATTCACCCCTCCACTTT; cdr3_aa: CASSSGQNYNSPLHF
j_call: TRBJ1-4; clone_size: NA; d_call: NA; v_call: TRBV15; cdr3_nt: TGTGCCACCAGGGACGGGGGGCTTGACGAAAAACTGTTTTTT; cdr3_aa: CATRDGGLDEKLFF
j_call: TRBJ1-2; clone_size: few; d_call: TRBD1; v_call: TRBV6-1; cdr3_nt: TGTGCCAGCAGGCCGACAGGGAGTGATGGCTACACCTTC; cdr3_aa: CASRPTGSDGYTF
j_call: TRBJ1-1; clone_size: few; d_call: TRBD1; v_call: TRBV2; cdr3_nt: TGTGCCAGCAGTATTGAGGGGGCGGACACTGAAGCTTTCTTT; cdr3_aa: CASSIEGADTEAFF
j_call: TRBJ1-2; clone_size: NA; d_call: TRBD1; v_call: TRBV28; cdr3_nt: TGTGCCAGCAGTTTACGACAGGGGGCGGTTGGCTACACCTTC; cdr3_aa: CASSLRQGAVGYTF
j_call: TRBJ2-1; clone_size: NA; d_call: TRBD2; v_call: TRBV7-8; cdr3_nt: TGTGCCAGCAGCTTACCGGGAGGGGTTGAGCAGTTCTTC; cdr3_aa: CASSLPGGVEQFF
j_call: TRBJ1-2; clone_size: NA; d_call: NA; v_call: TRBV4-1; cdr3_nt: TGCGCCAGCAGCCAAGAGAGTGGCAGGGGTAACTATGGCTACACCTTC; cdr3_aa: CASSQESGRGNYGYTF
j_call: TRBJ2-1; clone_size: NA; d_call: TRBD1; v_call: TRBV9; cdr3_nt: TGTGCCAGCAGCGTAGGGGACAGCCCTGTCCTTGAGCAGTTCTTC; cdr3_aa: CASSVGDSPVLEQFF
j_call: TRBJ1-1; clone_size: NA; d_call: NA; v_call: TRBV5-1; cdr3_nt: TGCGCCAGCAGCTTGGGCAGGGATTGGGACACTGAAGCTTTCTTT; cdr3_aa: CASSLGRDWDTEAFF
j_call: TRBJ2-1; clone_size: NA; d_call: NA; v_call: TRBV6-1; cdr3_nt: TGTGCCAGCGGTAGGGACTTCTCCTCGTTCAATGAGCAGTTCTTC; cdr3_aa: CASGRDFSSFNEQFF
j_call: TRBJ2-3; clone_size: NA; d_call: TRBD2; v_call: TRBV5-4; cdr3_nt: TGTGCCAGCAGCCTACGGACTAGCGGGGGGATGGATACGCAGTATTTT; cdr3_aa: CASSLRTSGGMDTQYF
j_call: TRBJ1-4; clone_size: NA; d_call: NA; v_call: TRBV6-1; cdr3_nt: TGTGCCAGCAGTGTTGAGGCCTCTAATGAAAAACTGTTTTTT; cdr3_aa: CASSVEASNEKLFF
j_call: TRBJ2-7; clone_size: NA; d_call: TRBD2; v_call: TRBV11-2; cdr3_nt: TGTGCCAGCAGCGCATTGAATTGGGGGACTAGCGGGTCCTACGAGCAGTACTTC; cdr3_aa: CASSALNWGTSGSYEQYF
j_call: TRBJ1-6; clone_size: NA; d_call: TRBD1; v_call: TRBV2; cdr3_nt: TGTGCCAGCAGGGGACAGGGGGCCGGGGATTCACCCCTCCACTTT; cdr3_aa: CASRGQGAGDSPLHF
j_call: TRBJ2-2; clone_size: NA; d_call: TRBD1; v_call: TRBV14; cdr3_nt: TGTGCCAGCAGAGGACAGGGCTTCACCGGGGAGCTGTTTTTT; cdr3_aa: CASRGQGFTGELFF
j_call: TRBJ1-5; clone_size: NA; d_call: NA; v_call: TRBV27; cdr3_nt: TGTGCCAGCTCAACGGGTTGGAGCAATCAGCCCCAGCATTTT; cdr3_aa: CASSTGWSNQPQHF
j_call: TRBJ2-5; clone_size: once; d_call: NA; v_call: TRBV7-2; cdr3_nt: TGTGCCAGCAGCCTAATCCTAGCGCCGGAGACCCAGTACTTC; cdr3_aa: CASSLILAPETQYF
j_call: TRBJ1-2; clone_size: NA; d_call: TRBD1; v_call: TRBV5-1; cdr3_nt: TGCGCCAGCAGCTTGGAGGGACAGTATGGCTACACCTTC; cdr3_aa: CASSLEGQYGYTF
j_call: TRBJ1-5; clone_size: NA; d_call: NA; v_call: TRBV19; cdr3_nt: TGTGCCAGTAGTTCGCCGCGGGGGGGGAGCAATCAGCCCCAGCATTTT; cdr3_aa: CASSSPRGGSNQPQHF
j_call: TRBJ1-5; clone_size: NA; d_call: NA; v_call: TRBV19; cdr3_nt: TGTGCCAGTACCCCCTACGTTTTGCTTCAGCCCCAGCATTTT; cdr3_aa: CASTPYVLLQPQHF